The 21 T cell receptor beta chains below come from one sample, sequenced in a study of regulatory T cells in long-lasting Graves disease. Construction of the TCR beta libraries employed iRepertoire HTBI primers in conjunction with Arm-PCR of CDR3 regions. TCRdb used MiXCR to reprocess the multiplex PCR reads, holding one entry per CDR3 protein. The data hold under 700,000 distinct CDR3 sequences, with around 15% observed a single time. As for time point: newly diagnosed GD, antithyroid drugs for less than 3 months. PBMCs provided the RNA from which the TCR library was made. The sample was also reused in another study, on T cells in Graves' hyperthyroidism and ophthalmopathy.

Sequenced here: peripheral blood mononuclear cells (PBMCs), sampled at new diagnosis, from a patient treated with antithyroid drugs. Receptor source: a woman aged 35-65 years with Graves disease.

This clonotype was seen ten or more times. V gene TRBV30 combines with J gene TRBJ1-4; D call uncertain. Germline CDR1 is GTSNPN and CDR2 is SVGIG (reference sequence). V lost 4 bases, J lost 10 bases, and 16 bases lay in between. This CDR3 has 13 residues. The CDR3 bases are TGTGCCTGGAAGCCTGGAACTCAAGGAAAACTGTTTTTT. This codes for CAWKPGTQGKLFF.

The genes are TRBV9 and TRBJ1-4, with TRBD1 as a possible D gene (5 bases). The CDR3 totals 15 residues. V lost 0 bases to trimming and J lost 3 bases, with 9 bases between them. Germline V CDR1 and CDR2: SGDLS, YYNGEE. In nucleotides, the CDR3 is TGTGCCAGCAGCGTAGTGGGGGGAGCTAATGAAAAACTGTTTTTT. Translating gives CASSVVGGANEKLFF.

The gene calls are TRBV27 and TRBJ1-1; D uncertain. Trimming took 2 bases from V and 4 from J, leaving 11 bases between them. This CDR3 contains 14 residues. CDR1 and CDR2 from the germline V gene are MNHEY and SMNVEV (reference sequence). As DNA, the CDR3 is TGTGCCAGCAGTTTAGGAGCGGGATTCACTGAAGCTTTCTTT. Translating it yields CASSLGAGFTEAFF.

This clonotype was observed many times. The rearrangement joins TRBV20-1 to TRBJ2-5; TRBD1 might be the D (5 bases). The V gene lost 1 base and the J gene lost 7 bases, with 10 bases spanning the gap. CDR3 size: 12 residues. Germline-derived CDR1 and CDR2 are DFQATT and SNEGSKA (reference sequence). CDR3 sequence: CSARGDQGTQYF. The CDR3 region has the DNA TGCAGTGCTAGAGGTGATCAGGGGACCCAGTACTTC.

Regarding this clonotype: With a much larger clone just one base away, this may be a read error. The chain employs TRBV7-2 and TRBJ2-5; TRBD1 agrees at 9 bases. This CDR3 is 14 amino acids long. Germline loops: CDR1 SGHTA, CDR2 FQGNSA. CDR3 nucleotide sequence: TGTGCCAGCAGCCGTGGGACAGGGAGAGAGGCCCAGTACTTC. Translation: CASSRGTGREAQYF.

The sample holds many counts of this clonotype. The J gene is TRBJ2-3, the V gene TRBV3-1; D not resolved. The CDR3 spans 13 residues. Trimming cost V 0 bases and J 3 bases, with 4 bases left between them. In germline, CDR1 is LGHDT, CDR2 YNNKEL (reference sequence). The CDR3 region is CASSQDFTDTQYF. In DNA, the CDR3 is TGTGCCAGCAGCCAAGATTTTACAGATACGCAGTATTTT.

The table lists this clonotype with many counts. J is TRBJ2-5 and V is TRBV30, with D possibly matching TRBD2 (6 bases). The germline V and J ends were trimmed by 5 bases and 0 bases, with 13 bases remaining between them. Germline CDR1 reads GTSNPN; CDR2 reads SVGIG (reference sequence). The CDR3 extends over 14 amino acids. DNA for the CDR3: TGTGCCTGGTCCTTCGGAGGGCACCAAGAGACCCAGTACTTC. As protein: CAWSFGGHQETQYF.

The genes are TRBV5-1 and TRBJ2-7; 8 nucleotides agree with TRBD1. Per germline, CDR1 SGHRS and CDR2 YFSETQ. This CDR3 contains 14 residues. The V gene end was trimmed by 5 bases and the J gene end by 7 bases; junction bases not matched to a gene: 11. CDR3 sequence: CASSLRTGPGEQYF. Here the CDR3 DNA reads TGCGCCAGCAGTTTGCGGACAGGGCCTGGGGAGCAGTACTTC.

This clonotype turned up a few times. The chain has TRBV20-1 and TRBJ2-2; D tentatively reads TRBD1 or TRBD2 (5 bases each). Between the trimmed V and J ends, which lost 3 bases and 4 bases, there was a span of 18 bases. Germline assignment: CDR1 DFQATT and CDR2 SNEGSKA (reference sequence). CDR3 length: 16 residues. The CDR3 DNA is TGCAGTGCTAGCCAGAGGGGAGTCCCTACCACCGGGGAGCTGTTTTTT. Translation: CSASQRGVPTTGELFF.

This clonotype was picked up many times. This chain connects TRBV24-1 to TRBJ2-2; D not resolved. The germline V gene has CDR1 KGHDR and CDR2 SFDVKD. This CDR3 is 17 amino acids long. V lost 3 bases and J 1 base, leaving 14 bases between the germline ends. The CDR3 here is CATSDLDPLQNTGELFF. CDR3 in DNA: TGTGCCACCAGTGATCTCGATCCCCTACAGAACACCGGGGAGCTGTTTTTT.

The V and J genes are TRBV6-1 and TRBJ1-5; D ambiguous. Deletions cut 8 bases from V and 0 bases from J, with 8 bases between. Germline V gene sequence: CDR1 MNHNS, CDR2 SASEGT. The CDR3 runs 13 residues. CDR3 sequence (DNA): TGTGCCAGCCGAAGGAGTAGCAATCAGCCCCAGCATTTT. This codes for CASRRSSNQPQHF.

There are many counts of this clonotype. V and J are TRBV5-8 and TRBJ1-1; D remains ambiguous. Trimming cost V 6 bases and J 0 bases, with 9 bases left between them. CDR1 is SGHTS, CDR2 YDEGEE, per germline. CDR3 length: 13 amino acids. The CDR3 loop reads CASKVGVNTEAFF. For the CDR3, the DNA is TGTGCCAGCAAAGTCGGGGTGAACACTGAAGCTTTCTTT.

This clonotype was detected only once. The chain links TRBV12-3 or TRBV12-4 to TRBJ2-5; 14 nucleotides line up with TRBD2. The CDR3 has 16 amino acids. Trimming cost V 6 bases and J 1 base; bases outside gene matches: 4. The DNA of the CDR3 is TGTGCCAGCAGGGGGACTAGCGGGGGACTCCAAGAGACCCAGTACTTC. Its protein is CASRGTSGGLQETQYF.

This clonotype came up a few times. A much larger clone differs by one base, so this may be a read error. The CDR3 coding sequence is TGTGCCAGCAGCCAAGCAGGGGGCGCGGTTGTGGGCTACGGGCAGTACTTC. This encodes CASSQAGGAVVGYGQYF. The chain joins TRBV3-1 to TRBJ2-7; 8 bases are a match to TRBD1. From germline, CDR1 is LGHDT and CDR2 YNNKEL (reference sequence). This CDR3 region has 17 residues.

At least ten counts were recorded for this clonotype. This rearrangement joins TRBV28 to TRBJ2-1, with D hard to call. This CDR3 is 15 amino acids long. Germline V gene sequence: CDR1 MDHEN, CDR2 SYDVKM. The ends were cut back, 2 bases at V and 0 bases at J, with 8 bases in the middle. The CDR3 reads CASSLARSSYNEQFF. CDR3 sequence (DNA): TGTGCCAGCAGTTTAGCCAGAAGCTCCTACAATGAGCAGTTCTTC.

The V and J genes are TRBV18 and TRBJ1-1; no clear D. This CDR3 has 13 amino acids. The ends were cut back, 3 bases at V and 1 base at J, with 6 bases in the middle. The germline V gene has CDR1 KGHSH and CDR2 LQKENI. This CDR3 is CASSPNQNTEAFF. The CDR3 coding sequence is TGTGCCAGCTCACCTAACCAGAACACTGAAGCTTTCTTT. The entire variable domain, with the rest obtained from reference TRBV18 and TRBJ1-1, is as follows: NAGVMQNPRHLVRRRGQEARLRCSPMKGHSHVYWYRQLPEEGLKFMVYLQKENIIDESGMPKERFSAEFPKEGPSILRIQQVVRGDSAAYFCASSPNQNTEAFFGQGTRLTVV.

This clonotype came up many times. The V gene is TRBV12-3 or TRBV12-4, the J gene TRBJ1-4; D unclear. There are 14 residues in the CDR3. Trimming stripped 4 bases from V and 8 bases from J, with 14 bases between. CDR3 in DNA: TGTGCCAGCAGTTATCACAGCCTGGGGGAAAAACTGTTTTTT. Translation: CASSYHSLGEKLFF.

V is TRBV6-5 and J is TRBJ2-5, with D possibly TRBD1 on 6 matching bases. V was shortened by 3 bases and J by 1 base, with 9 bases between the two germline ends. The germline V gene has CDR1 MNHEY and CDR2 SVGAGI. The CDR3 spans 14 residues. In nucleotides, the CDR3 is TGTGCCAGCAGTTATTGGGGGCCCCAAGAGACCCAGTACTTC. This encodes CASSYWGPQETQYF.

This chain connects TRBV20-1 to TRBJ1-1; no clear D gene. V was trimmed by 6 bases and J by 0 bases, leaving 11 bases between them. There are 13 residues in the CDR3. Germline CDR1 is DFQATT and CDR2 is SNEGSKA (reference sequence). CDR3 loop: CSAVTSLNTEAFF. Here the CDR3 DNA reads TGCAGTGCCGTAACCTCGTTGAACACTGAAGCTTTCTTT.

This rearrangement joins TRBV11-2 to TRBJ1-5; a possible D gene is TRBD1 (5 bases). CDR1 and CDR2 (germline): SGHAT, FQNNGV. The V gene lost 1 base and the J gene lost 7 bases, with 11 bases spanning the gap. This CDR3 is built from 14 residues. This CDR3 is CASSLGVRDQPQHF. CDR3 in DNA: TGTGCCAGCAGCTTAGGGGTCAGGGACCAGCCCCAGCATTTT.

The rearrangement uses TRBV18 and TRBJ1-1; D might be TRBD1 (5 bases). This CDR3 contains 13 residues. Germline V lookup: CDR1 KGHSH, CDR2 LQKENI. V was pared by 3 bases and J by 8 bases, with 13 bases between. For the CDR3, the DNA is TGTGCCAGCTCACCCTCTCCCGGACAAGAAGCTTTCTTT. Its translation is CASSPSPGQEAFF.